These 23 T cell receptor beta chains were all obtained from the same sample, sequenced in a study of T cell responses to AZD1222 COVID-19 vaccine (dated by TCRdb to the early 2020s). Library method: the immunoSEQ multiplex PCR assay. As stored in TCRdb, this immuneACCESS dataset retains in-frame rearrangements with V and J assigned. A fraction of the clones does not appear; measured against another copy, unresolved V genes explain less than half of the discrepancy, and the remainder lacks a known reason. This sample is represented by 100,000 to 150,000 clones; around 87% of them were singletons. The leading ten clones occupy 10% of the sample. The sample's time point label, in plain terms: baseline before first vaccination. Sequencing was performed on peripheral blood, taken on day 0 of AZD1222 vaccination. The receptors stem from an adult in good health.

The V and J genes are TRBV5-8 and TRBJ1-5; 10 nucleotides agree with TRBD1. The CDR3 consists of 15 residues. V trimming: 3 bases; J trimming: 7 bases; junction bases outside the gene matches: 7. Germline V gives CDR1 SGHTS, CDR2 YDEGEE. The CDR3: CASSSTGGVLQPQHF. Written as DNA, the CDR3 is TGTGCCAGCAGCTCGACAGGGGGCGTATTGCAGCCCCAGCATTTT.

The chain recombines TRBV2 with TRBJ1-4; D ambiguous. V lost 4 bases and J lost 3, with 12 bases in between. The CDR3 length is 15 residues. The germline V gene encodes CDR1 SNHLY and CDR2 FYNNEI. The CDR3 is CASSGLRGSNEKLFF. CDR3 DNA: TGTGCCAGCAGTGGCCTGCGAGGGTCTAATGAAAAACTGTTTTTT.

This clone has a single count. This rearrangement joins TRBV7-9 to TRBJ1-5, with D hard to call. The V gene lost 3 bases and the J gene lost 1 base, with 7 bases spanning the gap. The CDR3 contains 14 residues. Germline V gene lookup returns CDR1 SEHNR and CDR2 FQNEAQ (reference sequence). CDR3 protein: CASSFPGSNQPQHF. CDR3 bases: TGTGCCAGCAGCTTTCCGGGGAGCAATCAGCCCCAGCATTTT. Supplemented by reference TRBV7-9 and TRBJ1-5, the full variable domain reads DTGVSQNPRHKITKRGQNVTFRCDPISEHNRLYWYRQTLGQGPEFLTYFQNEAQLEKSRLLSDRFSAERPKGSFSTLEIQRTEQGDSAMYLCASSFPGSNQPQHFGDGTRLSIL.

This clone was picked up one time. The chain joins TRBV2 to TRBJ1-2; weak D call: TRBD1 (6 bases). Trimming took off 6 bases at V and 4 bases at J, with 12 bases between the two ends. The V gene's germline CDR1 is SNHLY and CDR2 FYNNEI. The CDR3 has 13 residues. CDR3 in DNA: TGTGCCAGCAGCGGCGGGGGGCTCTATGGCTACACCTTC. Protein sequence: CASSGGGLYGYTF.

The chain links TRBV6-2 or TRBV6-3 to TRBJ1-2, with TRBD1 matching over 10 bases. This CDR3 contains 14 residues. Germline lookup yields CDR1 MNHEY and CDR2 SVGEGT. V was pared by 5 bases and J by 8 bases, with 8 bases of the junction left unmatched. CDR3 DNA: TGTGCCAGCAGTCAACCGGGACAGGGGAGCGGCTACACCTTC. Translation gives CASSQPGQGSGYTF.

The chain has TRBV6-5 and TRBJ1-6; D remains ambiguous. Between the trimmed V and J ends, which lost 8 bases and 2 bases, there was a span of 10 bases. Per germline, CDR1 MNHEY and CDR2 SVGAGI. The CDR3 runs 14 residues. CDR3 bases: TGTGCCAGCTCCCGGGATCCCTATAATTCACCCCTCCACTTT. It is translated as CASSRDPYNSPLHF.

The CDR3 DNA reads as TGTGCCAGCAGCCCCAAGGGAAATTCTGAAGCTTTCTTT. Its protein is CASSPKGNSEAFF. This rearrangement joins TRBV6-4 to TRBJ1-1; D remains unclear. This CDR3 comprises 13 residues. The V gene's germline CDR1 is MRHNA and CDR2 SNTAGT. Deletions cut 6 bases from V and 6 bases from J, with 14 bases between.

This sequence joins TRBV24-1 and TRBJ1-2; 8 bases fit TRBD1. Germline V CDR1 and CDR2: KGHDR, SFDVKD. The CDR3 extends over 16 amino acids. Trimming cost V 3 bases and J 8 bases; bases outside gene matches: 13. CDR3: CATSDPRPGGAGGYTF. The CDR3, as DNA: TGTGCCACCAGTGATCCGAGGCCAGGGGGCGCAGGGGGCTACACCTTC.

This sequence joins TRBV5-1 and TRBJ2-1; D is possibly TRBD2 (6 bases). The V end was cut by 1 base, the J end by 0 bases, with 11 bases between. This CDR3 region has 16 residues. The germline V gene encodes CDR1 SGHRS and CDR2 YFSETQ. The CDR3 loop reads CASSLFSGSSYNEQFF. CDR3 sequence (DNA): TGCGCCAGCAGCTTGTTTAGCGGAAGCTCCTACAATGAGCAGTTCTTC.

This chain uses TRBV12-3 or TRBV12-4 with TRBJ1-1; D remains unclear. The CDR3 sequence is 13 residues long. Trimming took 6 bases from V and 4 from J, leaving 12 bases between them. The CDR3 coding sequence is TGTGCCAGCAGCCTTAGCTCGTCCACTGAAGCTTTCTTT. Its protein product is CASSLSSSTEAFF.

V and J are TRBV27 and TRBJ2-1; D may be TRBD1 (5 bases). There are 18 residues in the CDR3. V was cut by 1 base and J by 4 bases, with 20 bases left in between. CDR1 is MNHEY, CDR2 SMNVEV, per germline (reference sequence). This chain's CDR3 is CASSLFPPVQGRYNEQFF. The DNA of the CDR3 is TGTGCCAGCAGTTTATTCCCCCCGGTGCAGGGTCGATACAATGAGCAGTTCTTC.

J is TRBJ2-2 and V is TRBV7-2, with D possibly matching TRBD1 (5 bases). CDR3 length equals 14 residues. The germline CDR1 and CDR2 sequences are SGHTA and FQGNSA. V lost 1 base, J lost 6 bases, and 9 bases lay in between. CDR3 sequence reads: CASSLGRAAGELFF. Written as DNA, the CDR3 is TGTGCCAGCAGCTTAGGCAGGGCGGCCGGGGAGCTGTTTTTT.

The V and J genes are TRBV15 and TRBJ2-1; weak D call: TRBD2 (7 bases). The CDR3 contains 14 residues. V was pared by 5 bases and J by 9 bases, with 17 bases between. Germline loops: CDR1 LNHNV, CDR2 YYDKDF (reference sequence). The CDR3 loop is CATSGPRGGGEQFF. In DNA, the CDR3 is TGTGCCACCAGCGGGCCAAGGGGGGGCGGTGAGCAGTTCTTC.

V gene TRBV7-2 combines with J gene TRBJ1-2; no reliable D call. The CDR3 consists of 14 residues. Germline values: CDR1 SGHTA, CDR2 FQGNSA. V was cut by 1 base and J by 4 bases, with 10 bases left in between. The CDR3, as DNA: TGTGCCAGCAGCTTAGATCCGACACGCTATGGCTACACCTTC. Translation gives CASSLDPTRYGYTF.

The gene calls are TRBV5-4 and TRBJ2-1; D might be TRBD2 (5 bases). Trimming removed 0 bases at V and 7 bases at J, with 11 bases between. Germline V gives CDR1 SGHNT, CDR2 YYREEE (reference sequence). The CDR3 extends over 14 amino acids. The CDR3 nucleotides are TGTGCCAGCAGCTTGGGCGCCGGGGTGAATGAGCAGTTCTTC. Its protein product is CASSLGAGVNEQFF. Using reference TRBV5-4 and TRBJ2-1 for the parts outside the CDR3, the full variable domain is ETGVTQSPTHLIKTRGQQVTLRCSSQSGHNTVSWYQQALGQGPQFIFQYYREEENGRGNFPPRFSGLQFPNYSSELNVNALELDDSALYLCASSLGAGVNEQFFGPGTRLTVL.

The rearrangement joins TRBV5-1 to TRBJ2-5, with 7 bases matching TRBD2. The CDR3 is 13 residues long. V was clipped by 7 bases and J by 3 bases; unmatched bases: 6. CDR1 and CDR2 (germline): SGHRS, YFSETQ. The CDR3 DNA follows: TGCGCCAGCGGGGGGGGAGTGGAAGAGACCCAGTACTTC. This gives the protein CASGGGVEETQYF.

This rearrangement joins TRBV3-1 (or the pseudogene TRBV3-2) to TRBJ1-5, with D possibly matching TRBD1 (6 bases). Germline V gene data show CDR1 as LGHDT and CDR2 as YNNKEL (reference sequence). The V and J ends lost 0 bases and 3 bases respectively, with 9 bases between them. CDR3 length: 15 amino acids. CDR3 loop: CASSQDPGANQPQHF. CDR3 DNA: TGTGCCAGCAGCCAAGACCCAGGGGCCAATCAGCCCCAGCATTTT.

V usage is TRBV7-2 and J usage is TRBJ1-3, with D possibly TRBD1 on 6 matching bases. The germline gives CDR1 SGHTA, CDR2 FQGNSA. V lost 4 bases and J lost 4, with 14 bases in between. This CDR3 has 15 residues. The CDR3 loop is CASSSSGQSGNTIYF. The CDR3 nucleotides read TGTGCCAGCAGCTCCTCTGGACAGTCCGGAAACACCATATATTTT.

This chain uses TRBV7-2 with TRBJ2-3; D is uncertain. The CDR3 is 17 residues long. Deletions cut 8 bases from V and 4 bases from J, with 25 bases between. From germline, CDR1 is SGHTA and CDR2 FQGNSA. CDR3 nucleotide sequence: TGTGCCAGCGGTTTTGGTCTGGCCGCTTATCCCGCAGATACGCAGTATTTT. Its protein is CASGFGLAAYPADTQYF.

CDR3 nucleotides: TGCGCCAGCGGGGCGAAGGAGCGGCGAGTCGGGGAGCTGTTTTTT. This encodes CASGAKERRVGELFF. The rearrangement joins TRBV5-1 to TRBJ2-2; D possibly matches TRBD1 or TRBD2 (5 bases each). The CDR3 consists of 15 residues. Trimming stripped 7 bases from V and 7 bases from J, with 20 bases between. The germline V gene encodes CDR1 SGHRS and CDR2 YFSETQ.

The V gene is TRBV20-1, the J gene TRBJ2-7; 9 positions match TRBD1. The germline V gene has CDR1 DFQATT and CDR2 SNEGSKA (reference sequence). There are 14 residues in the CDR3. J gave up 3 bases and V 6 bases, and 9 bases lay outside the gene matches. This CDR3 reads CSASKWTGDYEQYF. The CDR3 DNA reads TGCAGTGCCAGTAAGTGGACAGGGGACTACGAGCAGTACTTC.

CDR3 coding DNA: TGTGCCACCAGTGATGGGGATGAGGGACTCACAGATACGCAGTATTTT. Translated: CATSDGDEGLTDTQYF. The chain carries TRBV24-1 and TRBJ2-3; a possible D gene is TRBD2 (6 bases). CDR3 length: 16 amino acids. Germline V gene sequence: CDR1 KGHDR, CDR2 SFDVKD. Trimming stripped 3 bases from V and 2 bases from J, with 14 bases between.

The chain carries TRBV2 and TRBJ1-5, with 7 bases identical to TRBD1. The CDR3 totals 14 residues. The V and J ends lost 5 bases and 6 bases, in that order; junction bases with no gene match: 7. Per the germline V gene, CDR1 is SNHLY and CDR2 is FYNNEI. In nucleotides, the CDR3 is TGTGCCAGCAGTTCCCGGGACAGTGCTCAGCCCCAGCATTTT. As protein: CASSSRDSAQPQHF.